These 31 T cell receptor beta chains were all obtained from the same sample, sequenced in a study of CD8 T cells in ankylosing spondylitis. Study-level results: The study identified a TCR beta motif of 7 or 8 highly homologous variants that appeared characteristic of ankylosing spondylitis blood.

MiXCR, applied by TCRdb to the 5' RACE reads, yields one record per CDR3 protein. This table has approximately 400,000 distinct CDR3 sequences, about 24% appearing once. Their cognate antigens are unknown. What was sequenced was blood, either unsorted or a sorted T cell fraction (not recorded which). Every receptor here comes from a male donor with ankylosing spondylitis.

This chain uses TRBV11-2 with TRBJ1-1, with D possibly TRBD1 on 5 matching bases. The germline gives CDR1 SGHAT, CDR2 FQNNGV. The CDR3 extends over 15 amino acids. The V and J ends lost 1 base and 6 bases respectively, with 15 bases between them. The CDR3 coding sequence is TGTGCCAGCAGCTTAGTCTTGGGCAGGGACCCTGAAGCTTTCTTT. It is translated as CASSLVLGRDPEAFF. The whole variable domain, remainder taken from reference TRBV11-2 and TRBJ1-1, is EAGVAQSPRYKIIEKRQSVAFWCNPISGHATLYWYQQILGQGPKLLIQFQNNGVVDDSQLPKDRFSAERLKGVDSTLKIQPAKLEDSAVYLCASSLVLGRDPEAFFGQGTRLTVV.

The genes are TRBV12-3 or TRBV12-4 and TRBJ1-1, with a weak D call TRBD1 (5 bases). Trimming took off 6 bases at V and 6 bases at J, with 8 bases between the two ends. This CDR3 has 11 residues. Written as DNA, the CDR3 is TGTGCCAGCAGCAGGGAGGCTGAAGCTTTCTTT. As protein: CASSREAEAFF.

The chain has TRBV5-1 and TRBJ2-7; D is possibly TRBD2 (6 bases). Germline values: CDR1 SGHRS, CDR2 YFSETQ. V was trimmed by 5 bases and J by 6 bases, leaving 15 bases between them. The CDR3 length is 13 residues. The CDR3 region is CASSPEGQTEQYV. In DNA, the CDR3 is TGCGCCAGCAGTCCGGAGGGCCAGACCGAGCAGTACGTC.

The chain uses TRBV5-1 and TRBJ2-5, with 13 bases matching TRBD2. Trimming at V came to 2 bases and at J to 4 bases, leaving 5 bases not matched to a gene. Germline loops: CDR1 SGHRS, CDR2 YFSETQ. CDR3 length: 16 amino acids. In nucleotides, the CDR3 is TGCGCCAGCAGCTTTGGACTAGCGGGAGAGGGAGAGACCCAGTACTTC. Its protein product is CASSFGLAGEGETQYF.

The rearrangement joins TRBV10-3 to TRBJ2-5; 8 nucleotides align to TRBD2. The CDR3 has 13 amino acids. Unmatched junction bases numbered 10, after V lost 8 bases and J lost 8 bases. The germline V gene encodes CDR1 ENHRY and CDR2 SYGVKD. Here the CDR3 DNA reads TGTGCCATCGCGGGTACTAGCGGCCTAACCCAGTACTTC. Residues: CAIAGTSGLTQYF.

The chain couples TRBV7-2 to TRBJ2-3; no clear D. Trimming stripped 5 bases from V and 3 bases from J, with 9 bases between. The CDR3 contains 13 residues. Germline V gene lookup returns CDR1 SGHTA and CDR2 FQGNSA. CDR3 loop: CASSPVGTDTQYF. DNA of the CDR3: TGTGCCAGCAGCCCCGTGGGTACAGATACGCAGTATTTT.

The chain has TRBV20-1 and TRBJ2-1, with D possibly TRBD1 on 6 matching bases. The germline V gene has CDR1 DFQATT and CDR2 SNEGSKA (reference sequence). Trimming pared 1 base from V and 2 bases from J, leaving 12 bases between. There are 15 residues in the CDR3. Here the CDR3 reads CSARGMRGTYNEQFF. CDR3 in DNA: TGCAGTGCTAGAGGGATGAGGGGGACCTACAATGAGCAGTTCTTC.

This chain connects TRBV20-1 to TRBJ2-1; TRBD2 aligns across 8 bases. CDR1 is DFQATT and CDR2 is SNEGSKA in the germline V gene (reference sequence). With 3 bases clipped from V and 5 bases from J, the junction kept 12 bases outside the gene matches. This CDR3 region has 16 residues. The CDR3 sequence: CSASYSGTSADNEQFF. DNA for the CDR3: TGCAGTGCTAGCTATTCCGGGACTAGTGCGGACAATGAGCAGTTCTTC.

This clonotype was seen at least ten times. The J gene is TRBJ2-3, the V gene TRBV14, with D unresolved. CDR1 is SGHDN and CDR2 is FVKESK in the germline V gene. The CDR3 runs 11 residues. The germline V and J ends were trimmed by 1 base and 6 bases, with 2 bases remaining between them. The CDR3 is CASSQVDTQYF. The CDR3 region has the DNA TGTGCCAGCAGCCAAGTGGATACGCAGTATTTT.

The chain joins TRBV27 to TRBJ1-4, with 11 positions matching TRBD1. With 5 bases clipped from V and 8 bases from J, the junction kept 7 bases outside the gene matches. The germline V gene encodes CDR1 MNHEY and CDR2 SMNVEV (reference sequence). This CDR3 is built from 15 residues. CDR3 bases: TGTGCCAGCAGTGTTGGACAGGGGGCTGGGGAAAAACTGTTTTTT. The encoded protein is CASSVGQGAGEKLFF.

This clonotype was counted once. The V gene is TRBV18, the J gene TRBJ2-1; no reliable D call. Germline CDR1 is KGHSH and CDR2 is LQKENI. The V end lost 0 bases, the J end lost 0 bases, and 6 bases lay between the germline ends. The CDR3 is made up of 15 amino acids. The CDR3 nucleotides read TGTGCCAGCTCACCACCGATCGGCTCCTACAATGAGCAGTTCTTC. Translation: CASSPPIGSYNEQFF.

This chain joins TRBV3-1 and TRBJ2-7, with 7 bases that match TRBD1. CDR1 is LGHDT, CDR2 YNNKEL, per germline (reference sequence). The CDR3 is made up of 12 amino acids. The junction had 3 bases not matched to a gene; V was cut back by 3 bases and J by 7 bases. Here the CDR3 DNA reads TGTGCCAGCAGCCAGCAGGGACAGGAGCAGTACTTC. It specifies CASSQQGQEQYF.

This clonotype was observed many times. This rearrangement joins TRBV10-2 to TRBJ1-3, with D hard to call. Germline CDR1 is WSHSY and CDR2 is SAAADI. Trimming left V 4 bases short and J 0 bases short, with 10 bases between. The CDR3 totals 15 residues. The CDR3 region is CASSGWADSGNTIYF. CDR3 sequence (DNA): TGCGCCAGCAGTGGGTGGGCAGACTCTGGAAACACCATATATTTT.

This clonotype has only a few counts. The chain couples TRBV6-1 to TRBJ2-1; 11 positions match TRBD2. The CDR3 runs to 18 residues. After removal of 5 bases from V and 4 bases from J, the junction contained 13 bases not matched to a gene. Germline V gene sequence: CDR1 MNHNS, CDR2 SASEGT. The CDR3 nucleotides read TGTGCCAGCAGTCAGCCCAAAACTAGCGGGAGTGGGTACAATGAGCAGTTCTTC. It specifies CASSQPKTSGSGYNEQFF.

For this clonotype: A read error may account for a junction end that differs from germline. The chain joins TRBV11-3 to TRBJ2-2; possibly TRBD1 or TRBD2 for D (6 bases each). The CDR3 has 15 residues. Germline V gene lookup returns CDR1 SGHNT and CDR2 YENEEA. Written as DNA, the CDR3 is TGTGCCAGCAGCTTAGTACAGGGCGGCACCGGGGGGCTGTTTTTT. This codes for CASSLVQGGTGGLFF.

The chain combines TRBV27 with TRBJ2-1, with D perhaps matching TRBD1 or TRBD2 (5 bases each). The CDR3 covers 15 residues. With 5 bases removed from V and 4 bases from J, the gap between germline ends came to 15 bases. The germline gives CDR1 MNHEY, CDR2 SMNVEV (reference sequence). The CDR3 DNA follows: TGTGCCAGCAGTGCCTCCCGGGACGAGTACAATGAGCAGTTCTTC. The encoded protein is CASSASRDEYNEQFF.

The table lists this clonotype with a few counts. The CDR3 DNA follows: TGTGCCAGCAGTCCAACTCGGGGAGATACGCAGTATTTT. Encoded protein: CASSPTRGDTQYF. The V call is TRBV7-2, the J call TRBJ2-3, with D maybe TRBD2 (5 bases). From germline, CDR1 is SGHTA and CDR2 FQGNSA. CDR3 size: 13 residues. The V end was cut by 6 bases, the J end by 5 bases, with 12 bases between.

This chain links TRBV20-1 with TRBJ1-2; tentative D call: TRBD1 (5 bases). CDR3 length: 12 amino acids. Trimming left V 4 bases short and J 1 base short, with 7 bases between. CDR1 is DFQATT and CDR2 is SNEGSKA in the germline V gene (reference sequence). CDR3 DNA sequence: TGCAGTGCTATCAGGGATAACTATGGCTACACCTTC. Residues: CSAIRDNYGYTF.

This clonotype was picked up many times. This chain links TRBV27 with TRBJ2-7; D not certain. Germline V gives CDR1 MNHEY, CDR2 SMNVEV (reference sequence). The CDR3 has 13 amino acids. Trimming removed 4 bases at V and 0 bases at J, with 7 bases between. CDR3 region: CASSYKFSYEQYF. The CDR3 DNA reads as TGTGCCAGCAGTTACAAATTCTCCTACGAGCAGTACTTC.

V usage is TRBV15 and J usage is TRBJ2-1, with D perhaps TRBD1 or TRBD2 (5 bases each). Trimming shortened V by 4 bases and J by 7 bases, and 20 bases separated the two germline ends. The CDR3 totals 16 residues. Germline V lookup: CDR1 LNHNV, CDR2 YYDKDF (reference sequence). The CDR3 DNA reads TGTGCCACCAGCACCCACGAGGGGATTAGGCGAAATGAGCAGTTCTTC. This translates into CATSTHEGIRRNEQFF.

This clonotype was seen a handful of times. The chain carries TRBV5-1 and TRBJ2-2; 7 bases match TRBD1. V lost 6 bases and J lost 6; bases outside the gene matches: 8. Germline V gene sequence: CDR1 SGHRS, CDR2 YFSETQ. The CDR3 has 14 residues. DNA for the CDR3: TGCGCCAGCAAGGTTTCACAGGGGCCCGGGGAGCTGTTTTTT. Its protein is CASKVSQGPGELFF.

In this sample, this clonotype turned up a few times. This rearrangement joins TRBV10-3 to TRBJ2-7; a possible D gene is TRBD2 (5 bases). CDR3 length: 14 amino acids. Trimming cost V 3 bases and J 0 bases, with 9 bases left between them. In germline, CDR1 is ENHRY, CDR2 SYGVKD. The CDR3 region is CAISDLAASYEQYF. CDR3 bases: TGTGCCATCAGTGATCTAGCTGCCTCCTACGAGCAGTACTTC.

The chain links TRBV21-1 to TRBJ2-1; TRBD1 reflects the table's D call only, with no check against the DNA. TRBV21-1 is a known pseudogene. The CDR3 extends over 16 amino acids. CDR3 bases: TGTGCCAGCAGCTCCCGGACAGGGTTGGGTTGGGATGAGCAGTTCTTC. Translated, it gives CASSSRTGLGWDEQFF.

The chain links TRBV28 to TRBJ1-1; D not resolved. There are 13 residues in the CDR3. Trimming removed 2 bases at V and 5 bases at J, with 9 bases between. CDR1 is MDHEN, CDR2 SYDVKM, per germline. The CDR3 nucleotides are TGTGCCAGCAGTTTACCTTCGGGAACTGAAGCTTTCTTT. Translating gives CASSLPSGTEAFF.

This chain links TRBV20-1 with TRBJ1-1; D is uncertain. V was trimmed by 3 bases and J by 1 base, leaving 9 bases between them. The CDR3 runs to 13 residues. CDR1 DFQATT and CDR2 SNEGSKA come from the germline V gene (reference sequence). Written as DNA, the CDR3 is TGCAGTGCTAGTGAGCGGGGGAACACTGAAGCTTTCTTT. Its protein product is CSASERGNTEAFF.

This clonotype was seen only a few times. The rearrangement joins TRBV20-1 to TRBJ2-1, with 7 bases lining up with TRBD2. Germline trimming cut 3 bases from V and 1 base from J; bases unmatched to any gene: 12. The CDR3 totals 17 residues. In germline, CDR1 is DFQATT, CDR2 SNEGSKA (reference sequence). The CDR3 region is CSARVSSGTSSYNEQFF. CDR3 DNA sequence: TGCAGTGCTAGGGTCTCTAGCGGTACCTCGTCCTACAATGAGCAGTTCTTC.

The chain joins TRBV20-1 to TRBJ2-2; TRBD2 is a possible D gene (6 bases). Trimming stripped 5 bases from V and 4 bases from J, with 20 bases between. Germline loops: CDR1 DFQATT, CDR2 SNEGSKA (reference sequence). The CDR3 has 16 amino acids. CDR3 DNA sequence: TGCAGTGCTCCACCGCCACTAGCACCCGTCACCGGGGAGCTGTTTTTT. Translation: CSAPPPLAPVTGELFF.

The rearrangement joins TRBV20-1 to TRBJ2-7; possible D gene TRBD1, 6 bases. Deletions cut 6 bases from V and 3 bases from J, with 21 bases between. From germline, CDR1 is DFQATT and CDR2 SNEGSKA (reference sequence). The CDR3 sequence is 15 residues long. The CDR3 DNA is TGCAGTGCCCGTACAGGGTTCATCGGGTACTACGAGCAGTACTTC. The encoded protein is CSARTGFIGYYEQYF.

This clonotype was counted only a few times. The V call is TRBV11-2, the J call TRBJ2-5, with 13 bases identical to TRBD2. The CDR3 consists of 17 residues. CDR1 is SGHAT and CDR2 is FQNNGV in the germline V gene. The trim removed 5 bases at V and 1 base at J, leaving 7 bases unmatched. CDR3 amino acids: CASSTPLAGGIQETQYF. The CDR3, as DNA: TGTGCCAGCAGCACCCCACTAGCGGGAGGGATCCAAGAGACCCAGTACTTC.

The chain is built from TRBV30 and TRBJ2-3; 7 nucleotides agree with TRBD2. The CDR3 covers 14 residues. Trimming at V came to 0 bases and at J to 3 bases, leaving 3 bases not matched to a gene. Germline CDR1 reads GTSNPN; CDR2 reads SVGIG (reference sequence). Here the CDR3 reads CAWSVGRLTDTQYF. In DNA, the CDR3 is TGTGCCTGGAGTGTCGGGAGGCTGACAGATACGCAGTATTTT.

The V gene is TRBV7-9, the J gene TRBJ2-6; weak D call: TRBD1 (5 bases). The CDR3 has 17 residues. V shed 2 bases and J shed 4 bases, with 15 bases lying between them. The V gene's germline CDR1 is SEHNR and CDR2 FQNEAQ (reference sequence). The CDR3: CASSLKRQGFGANVLTF. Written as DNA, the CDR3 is TGTGCCAGCAGCTTAAAAAGGCAGGGCTTCGGGGCCAACGTCCTGACTTTC.